Shown below are 21 T cell receptor beta chains from a single sample sequenced in a study of control samples from healthy donors and cancer patients. Sequencing was performed with immunoSEQ multiplex PCR; in TCRdb, only in-frame clones are kept and a portion is missing. The sample shows under 65,000 clones, about 87% of them seen only once. Input material: PBMCs. The receptors were sampled from a woman in her sixties with lung cancer.

The chain couples TRBV7-2 to TRBJ2-1, with D perhaps TRBD2 (5 bases). Germline V gene sequence: CDR1 SGHTA, CDR2 FQGNSA. The CDR3 extends over 14 amino acids. The germline V and J ends were trimmed by 2 bases and 8 bases, with 13 bases remaining between them. The CDR3 loop reads CASSLRRGVDEQFF. The CDR3 DNA reads TGTGCCAGCAGCTTAAGACGGGGAGTCGATGAGCAGTTCTTC.

The chain joins TRBV5-4 to TRBJ1-6; D is perhaps TRBD1 (5 bases). This CDR3 comprises 15 residues. The ends were cut back, 6 bases at V and 8 bases at J, with 18 bases in the middle. Per germline, CDR1 SGHNT and CDR2 YYREEE (reference sequence). The CDR3 coding sequence is TGTGCCAGCACCCTGGGGCCCGAAGTTTATTCACCCCTCCACTTT. Encoded protein: CASTLGPEVYSPLHF.

The J gene is TRBJ2-3, the V gene TRBV5-1, with D tentatively TRBD2 (6 bases). With 0 bases removed from V and 5 bases from J, the gap between germline ends came to 10 bases. The CDR3 consists of 14 residues. Germline V gene sequence: CDR1 SGHRS, CDR2 YFSETQ. This CDR3 is CASSLAMGGDTQYF. CDR3 nucleotides: TGCGCCAGCAGCTTGGCCATGGGGGGAGATACGCAGTATTTT.

The CDR3: CASTRGQPGLQETQYF. The CDR3, as DNA: TGTGCCAGTACCAGAGGACAGCCGGGTCTCCAAGAGACCCAGTACTTC. This chain connects TRBV19 to TRBJ2-5, with D possibly TRBD1 on 6 matching bases. This CDR3 is built from 16 residues. Trimming stripped 7 bases from V and 1 base from J, with 19 bases between. The V gene's germline CDR1 is LNHDA and CDR2 SQIVND (reference sequence).

This rearrangement joins TRBV5-6 to TRBJ1-1; TRBD1 is a possible D gene (5 bases). The CDR3 runs to 17 residues. Germline-derived CDR1 and CDR2 are SGHDT and YYEEEE. Trimming pared 1 base from V and 3 bases from J, leaving 19 bases between. CDR3 protein: CASSLFGQGSLYTEAFF. The CDR3 DNA follows: TGTGCCAGCAGCTTGTTCGGCCAGGGTAGTTTGTACACTGAAGCTTTCTTT.

V usage is TRBV9 and J usage is TRBJ2-1; 9 nucleotides line up with TRBD1. Looked up from germline, CDR1 is SGDLS and CDR2 is YYNGEE. Germline trimming cut 0 bases from V and 8 bases from J; bases unmatched to any gene: 3. CDR3 length equals 14 residues. CDR3 protein: CASSVEQGAYEQFF. CDR3 DNA sequence: TGTGCCAGCAGCGTAGAACAGGGGGCATATGAGCAGTTCTTC.

This sequence joins TRBV4-2 and TRBJ2-2; D uncertain. This CDR3 has 15 amino acids. CDR1 LGHNA and CDR2 YNFKEQ come from the germline V gene. The germline V and J ends were trimmed by 5 bases and 2 bases, with 12 bases remaining between them. For the CDR3, the DNA is TGTGCCAGCAGCGGTGTAACCGGTAACACCGGGGAGCTGTTTTTT. This gives the protein CASSGVTGNTGELFF.

The genes are TRBV6-6 and TRBJ2-3; a possible D gene is TRBD2 (5 bases). Germline loops: CDR1 MNHNY, CDR2 SVGAGI (reference sequence). CDR3 length: 15 residues. Trimming shortened V by 4 bases and J by 4 bases, and 15 bases separated the two germline ends. Written as DNA, the CDR3 is TGTGCCAGCAGTTTAAGTGGTAGCGCGGCAGATACGCAGTATTTT. This encodes CASSLSGSAADTQYF.

The gene calls are TRBV5-5 and TRBJ2-1; tentative D call: TRBD2 (5 bases). Trimming took 2 bases from V and 0 from J, leaving 6 bases between them. CDR1 is SGHKS, CDR2 YYEKEE, per germline (reference sequence). The CDR3 is made up of 14 amino acids. The CDR3 sequence is CASSFGGSYNEQFF. The CDR3 region has the DNA TGTGCCAGCAGCTTTGGAGGCTCCTACAATGAGCAGTTCTTC.

The chain has TRBV6-1 and TRBJ2-7; 9 nucleotides line up with TRBD1. V shed 3 bases and J 8 bases; nucleotides not matched to a gene: 11. CDR3 length: 15 amino acids. The germline V gene has CDR1 MNHNS and CDR2 SASEGT. The CDR3 reads CASSETGTGSFQQYF. CDR3 bases: TGTGCCAGCAGTGAGACCGGGACAGGGTCTTTCCAGCAGTACTTC.

The V call is TRBV7-2, the J call TRBJ2-3; 13 nucleotides line up with TRBD2. The CDR3 spans 19 residues. The J segment lost 6 bases and the V segment lost 0 bases, leaving 12 bases of the junction unmatched. CDR1 and CDR2 from the germline V gene are SGHTA and FQGNSA. The chain's CDR3 is CASSLASGRTSGRTDTQYF. The CDR3 nucleotides are TGTGCCAGCAGCTTAGCCTCGGGTCGGACTAGCGGGAGAACGGATACGCAGTATTTT.

The chain links TRBV30 to TRBJ1-5; tentative D call: TRBD1 (5 bases). This CDR3 region has 15 residues. Germline V gene data show CDR1 as GTSNPN and CDR2 as SVGIG (reference sequence). Deletions cut 0 bases from V and 1 base from J, with 10 bases between. This chain's CDR3 is CAWSVGTGSNQPQHF. The CDR3 nucleotides are TGTGCCTGGAGTGTAGGGACTGGGAGCAATCAGCCCCAGCATTTT.

This clone appeared a few times. The chain uses TRBV5-6 and TRBJ1-3; 7 nucleotides align to TRBD1. This CDR3 is built from 16 residues. J gave up 3 bases and V 5 bases, and 11 bases lay outside the gene matches. The germline gives CDR1 SGHDT, CDR2 YYEEEE. The CDR3 region is CASRHSRGYYGNTIYF. In DNA, the CDR3 is TGTGCCAGCAGGCACTCCAGGGGGTATTATGGAAACACCATATATTTT.

The V gene is TRBV28, the J gene TRBJ1-5; D may be TRBD1 (5 bases). The germline gives CDR1 MDHEN, CDR2 SYDVKM. V lost 3 bases and J 1 base, leaving 10 bases between the germline ends. The CDR3 is made up of 15 amino acids. CDR3 bases: TGTGCCAGCAGTTTTGGGCAGGGAAGCAATCAGCCCCAGCATTTT. It encodes CASSFGQGSNQPQHF.

Note on this clone: Compared with germline, one end of the junction differs, possibly owing to a read error. The same CDR3 is also encoded by other DNA sequences in this sample. This rearrangement joins TRBV6-5 to TRBJ1-6; 7 bases are a match to TRBD1. Germline V gene lookup returns CDR1 MNHEY and CDR2 SVGAGI. The CDR3 consists of 14 residues. The CDR3 DNA sequence: TGTGCTAGCAGGATAACAGGGGCCCCGACACCCCTCCACTTT. Encoded protein: CASRITGAPTPLHF.

The V gene is TRBV9, the J gene TRBJ2-5; 14 bases line up with TRBD2. V shed 3 bases, J shed 2 bases, and the junction held 6 bases outside the gene matches. This CDR3 region has 17 residues. The germline V gene encodes CDR1 SGDLS and CDR2 YYNGEE. CDR3 sequence (DNA): TGTGCCAGCAGCGCCGGGACTAGCGGGGGCCTGCAAGAGACCCAGTACTTC. It translates to CASSAGTSGGLQETQYF.

The V call is TRBV9, the J call TRBJ1-1; D is unclear. CDR1 and CDR2 from the germline V gene are SGDLS and YYNGEE. The V and J ends lost 0 bases and 1 base respectively, with 7 bases between them. The CDR3 length is 14 residues. The CDR3 nucleotides read TGTGCCAGCAGCGTAGAGGCAAGGAACACTGAAGCTTTCTTT. Translating it yields CASSVEARNTEAFF.

V and J are TRBV19 and TRBJ1-1; 7 nucleotides align to TRBD1. V trimming: 7 bases; J trimming: 5 bases; junction bases outside the gene matches: 13. CDR3 length: 15 residues. Germline-derived CDR1 and CDR2 are LNHDA and SQIVND (reference sequence). The CDR3 reads CASIQGKGAWTEAFF. CDR3 nucleotide sequence: TGTGCCAGTATCCAAGGAAAGGGGGCGTGGACTGAAGCTTTCTTT.

The V gene is TRBV7-9, the J gene TRBJ2-2; 10 positions agree with TRBD2. The CDR3 is 14 amino acids. The V gene end was trimmed by 6 bases and the J gene end by 7 bases; junction bases not matched to a gene: 5. The germline V gene encodes CDR1 SEHNR and CDR2 FQNEAQ (reference sequence). The CDR3: CASRWTSGNGELFF. CDR3 coding DNA: TGTGCCAGCAGGTGGACTAGCGGCAACGGGGAGCTGTTTTTT.

The chain couples TRBV25-1 to TRBJ2-1, with D perhaps TRBD1 or TRBD2 (5 bases each). Germline CDR1 MGHDK, CDR2 SYGVNS. The V and J ends lost 3 bases and 8 bases respectively, with 8 bases between them. The CDR3 is made up of 12 amino acids. CDR3 protein: CASSEGVYEQFF. CDR3 DNA: TGTGCCAGCAGTGAGGGGGTATATGAGCAGTTCTTC.

The genes are TRBV6-5 and TRBJ2-5; D is unclear. V was clipped by 10 bases and J by 0 bases, with 6 bases between them. CDR1 is MNHEY and CDR2 is SVGAGI in the germline V gene. The CDR3 contains 11 residues. In nucleotides, the CDR3 is TGTGCCATCTCGTACCAAGAGACCCAGTACTTC. Translating it yields CAISYQETQYF.